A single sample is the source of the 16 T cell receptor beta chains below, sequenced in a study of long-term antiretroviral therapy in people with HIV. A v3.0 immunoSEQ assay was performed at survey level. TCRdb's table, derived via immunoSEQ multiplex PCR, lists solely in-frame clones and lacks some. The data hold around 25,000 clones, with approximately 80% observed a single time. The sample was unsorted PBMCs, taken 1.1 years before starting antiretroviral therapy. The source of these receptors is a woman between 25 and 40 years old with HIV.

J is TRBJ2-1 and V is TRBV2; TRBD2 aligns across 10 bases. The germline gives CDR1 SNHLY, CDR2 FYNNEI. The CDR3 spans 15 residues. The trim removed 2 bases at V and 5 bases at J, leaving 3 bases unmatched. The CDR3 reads CASSELAGDHNEQFF. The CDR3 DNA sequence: TGTGCCAGCAGTGAACTAGCGGGGGACCACAATGAGCAGTTCTTC.

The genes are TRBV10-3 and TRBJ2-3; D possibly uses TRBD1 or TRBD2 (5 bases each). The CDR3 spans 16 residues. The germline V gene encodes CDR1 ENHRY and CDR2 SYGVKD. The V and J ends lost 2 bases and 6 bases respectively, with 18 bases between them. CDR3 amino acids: CAISEVGAGRRDTQYF. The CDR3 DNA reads TGTGCCATCAGTGAGGTCGGGGCAGGGCGCAGGGATACGCAGTATTTT.

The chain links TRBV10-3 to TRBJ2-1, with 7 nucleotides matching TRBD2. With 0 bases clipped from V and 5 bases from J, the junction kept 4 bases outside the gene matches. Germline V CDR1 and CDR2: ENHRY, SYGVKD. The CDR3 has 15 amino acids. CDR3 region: CAISESGLTNNEQFF. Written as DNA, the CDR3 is TGTGCCATCAGTGAGTCGGGACTAACAAACAATGAGCAGTTCTTC.

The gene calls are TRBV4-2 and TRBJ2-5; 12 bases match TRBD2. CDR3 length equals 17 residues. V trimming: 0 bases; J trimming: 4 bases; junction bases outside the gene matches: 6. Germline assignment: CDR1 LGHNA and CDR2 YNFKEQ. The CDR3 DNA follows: TGTGCCAGCAGCCAAGACCCCTTACTAGCGGGGGGAGAGACCCAGTACTTC. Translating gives CASSQDPLLAGGETQYF.

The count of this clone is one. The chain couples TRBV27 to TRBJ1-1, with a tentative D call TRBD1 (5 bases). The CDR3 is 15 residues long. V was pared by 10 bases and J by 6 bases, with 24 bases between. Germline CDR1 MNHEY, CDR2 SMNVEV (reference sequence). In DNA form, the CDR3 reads TGTGCCACCCTAGGTCGTGTTGGGGCGGGAGCTGAAGCTTTCTTT. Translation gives CATLGRVGAGAEAFF.

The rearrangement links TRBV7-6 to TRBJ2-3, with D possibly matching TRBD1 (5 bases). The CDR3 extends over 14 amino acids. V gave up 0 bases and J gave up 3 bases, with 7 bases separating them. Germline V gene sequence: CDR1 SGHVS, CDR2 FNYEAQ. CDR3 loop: CASSLAGETDTQYF. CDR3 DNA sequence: TGTGCCAGCAGCTTAGCAGGGGAAACAGATACGCAGTATTTT.

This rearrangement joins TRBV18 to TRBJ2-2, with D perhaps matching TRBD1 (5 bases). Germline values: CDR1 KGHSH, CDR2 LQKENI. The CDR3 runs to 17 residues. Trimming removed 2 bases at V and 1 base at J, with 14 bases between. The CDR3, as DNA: TGTGCCAGCTCACCATATTTCGGCGACAGGAACACCGGGGAGCTGTTTTTT. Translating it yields CASSPYFGDRNTGELFF.

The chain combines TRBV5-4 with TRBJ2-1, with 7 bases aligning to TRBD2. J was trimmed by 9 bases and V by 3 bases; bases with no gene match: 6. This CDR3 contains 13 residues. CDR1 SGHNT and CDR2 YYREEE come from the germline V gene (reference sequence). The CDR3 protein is CASSSAGVFEQFF. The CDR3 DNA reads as TGTGCCAGCAGCTCGGCGGGAGTCTTTGAGCAGTTCTTC.

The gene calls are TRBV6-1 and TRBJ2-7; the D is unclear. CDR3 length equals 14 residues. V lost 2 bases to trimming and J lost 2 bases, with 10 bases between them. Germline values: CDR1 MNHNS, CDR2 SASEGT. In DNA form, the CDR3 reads TGTGCCAGCAGTGAATATGACGTAGCCTACGAGCAGTACTTC. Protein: CASSEYDVAYEQYF.

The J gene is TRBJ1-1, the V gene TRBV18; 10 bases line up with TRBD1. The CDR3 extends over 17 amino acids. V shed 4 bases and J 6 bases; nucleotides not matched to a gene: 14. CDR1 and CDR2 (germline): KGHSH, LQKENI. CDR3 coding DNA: TGTGCCAGCTCACTGTATGGGACAGGGGCTCGAGTCTCTGAAGCTTTCTTT. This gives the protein CASSLYGTGARVSEAFF. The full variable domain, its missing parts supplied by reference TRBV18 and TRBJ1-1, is NAGVMQNPRHLVRRRGQEARLRCSPMKGHSHVYWYRQLPEEGLKFMVYLQKENIIDESGMPKERFSAEFPKEGPSILRIQQVVRGDSAAYFCASSLYGTGARVSEAFFGQGTRLTVV.

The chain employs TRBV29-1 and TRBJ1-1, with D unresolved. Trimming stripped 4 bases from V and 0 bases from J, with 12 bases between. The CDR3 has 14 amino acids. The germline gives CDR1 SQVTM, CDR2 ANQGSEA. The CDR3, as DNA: TGCAGCGTTGCACTTAACTGGATGAACACTGAAGCTTTCTTT. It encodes CSVALNWMNTEAFF.

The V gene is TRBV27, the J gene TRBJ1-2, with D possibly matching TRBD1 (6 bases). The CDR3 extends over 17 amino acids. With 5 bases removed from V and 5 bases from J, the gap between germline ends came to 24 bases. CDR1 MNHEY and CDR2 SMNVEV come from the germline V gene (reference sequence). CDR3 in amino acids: CASSLNLRDNRDYGYTF. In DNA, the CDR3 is TGTGCCAGCAGTCTGAACCTCCGGGACAATCGAGATTATGGCTACACCTTC.

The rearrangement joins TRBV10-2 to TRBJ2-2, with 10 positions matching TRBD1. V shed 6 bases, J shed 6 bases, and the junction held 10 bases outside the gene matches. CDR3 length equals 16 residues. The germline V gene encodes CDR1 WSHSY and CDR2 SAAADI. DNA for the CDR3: TGCGCCAGCAGCTCTACCGGGACAGGGGTCGCCGGGGAGCTGTTTTTT. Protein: CASSSTGTGVAGELFF.

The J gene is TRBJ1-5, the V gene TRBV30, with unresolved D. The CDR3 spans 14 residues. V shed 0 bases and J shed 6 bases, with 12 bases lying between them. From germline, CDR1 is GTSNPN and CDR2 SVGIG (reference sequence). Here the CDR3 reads CAWSVRFRGQPQHF. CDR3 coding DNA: TGTGCCTGGAGTGTACGGTTTAGAGGTCAGCCCCAGCATTTT. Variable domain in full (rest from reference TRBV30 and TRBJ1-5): SQTIHQWPATLVQPVGSPLSLECTVEGTSNPNLYWYRQAAGRGLQLLFYSVGIGQISSEVPQNLSASRPQDRQFILSSKKLLLSDSGFYLCAWSVRFRGQPQHFGDGTRLSIL.

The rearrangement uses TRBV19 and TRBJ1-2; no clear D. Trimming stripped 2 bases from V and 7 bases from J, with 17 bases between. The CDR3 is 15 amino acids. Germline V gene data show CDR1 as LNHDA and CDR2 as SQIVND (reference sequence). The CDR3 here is CASSISARFPGGYTF. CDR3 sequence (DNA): TGTGCCAGTAGTATATCGGCTAGGTTCCCCGGTGGCTACACCTTC. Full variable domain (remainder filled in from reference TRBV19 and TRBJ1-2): DGGITQSPKYLFRKEGQNVTLSCEQNLNHDAMYWYRQDPGQGLRLIYYSQIVNDFQKGDIAEGYSVSREKKESFPLTVTSAQKNPTAFYLCASSISARFPGGYTFGSGTRLTVV.

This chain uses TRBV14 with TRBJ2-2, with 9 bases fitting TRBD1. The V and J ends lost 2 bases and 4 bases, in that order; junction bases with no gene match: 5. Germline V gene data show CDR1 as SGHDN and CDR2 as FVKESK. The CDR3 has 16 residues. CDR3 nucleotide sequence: TGTGCCAGCAGCCAACCGGGACAGGGACGCACCGGGGAGCTGTTTTTT. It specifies CASSQPGQGRTGELFF.